The clone carrying this T cell receptor beta chain was observed a few times. This sample was taken from a study of T-cell memory formation after mild COVID-19. V was clipped by 7 bases and J by 0 bases; unmatched bases: 7. The CDR3 covers 14 residues. Germline-derived CDR1 and CDR2 are SQVTM and ANQGSEA. It was 5'RACE with constant-segment primers that produced the TCR alpha and TCR beta cDNA libraries, which carried sample barcodes and UMIs. TCRdb recomputed calls from the 5' RACE reads with MiXCR, one row per CDR3 protein. Of about 140,000 distinct CDR3 sequences in the sample, roughly 14% are singletons; the top ten hold 11% to 15%.

The receptor was derived from an adult woman who had mild COVID-19 (a few samples of this study predate the infection). Cell type and time point are not known. Sequencing input: PBMCs or a T cell subset sorted from them (not recorded which). The J gene is TRBJ2-7, the V gene TRBV29-1; 9 bases line up with TRBD2. CDR3 bases: TGCAGCGCCGGAGCGGGAGGACTCTCCTACGAGCAGTACTTC. This gives the protein CSAGAGGLSYEQYF.